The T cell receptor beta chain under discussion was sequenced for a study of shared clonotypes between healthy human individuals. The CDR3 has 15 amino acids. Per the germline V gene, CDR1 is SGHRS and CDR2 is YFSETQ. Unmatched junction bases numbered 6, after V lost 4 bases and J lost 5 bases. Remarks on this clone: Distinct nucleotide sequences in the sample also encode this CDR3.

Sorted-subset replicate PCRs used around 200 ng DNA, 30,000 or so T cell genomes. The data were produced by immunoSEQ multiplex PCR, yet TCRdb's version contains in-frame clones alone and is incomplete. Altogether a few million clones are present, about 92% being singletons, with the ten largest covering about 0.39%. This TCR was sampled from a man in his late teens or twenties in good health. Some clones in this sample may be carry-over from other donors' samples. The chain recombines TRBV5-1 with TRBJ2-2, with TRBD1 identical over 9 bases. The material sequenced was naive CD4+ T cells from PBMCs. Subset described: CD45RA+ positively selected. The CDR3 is CASSLRTGDTGELFF. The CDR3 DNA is TGCGCCAGCAGCCTTAGGACAGGGGATACCGGGGAGCTGTTTTTT.